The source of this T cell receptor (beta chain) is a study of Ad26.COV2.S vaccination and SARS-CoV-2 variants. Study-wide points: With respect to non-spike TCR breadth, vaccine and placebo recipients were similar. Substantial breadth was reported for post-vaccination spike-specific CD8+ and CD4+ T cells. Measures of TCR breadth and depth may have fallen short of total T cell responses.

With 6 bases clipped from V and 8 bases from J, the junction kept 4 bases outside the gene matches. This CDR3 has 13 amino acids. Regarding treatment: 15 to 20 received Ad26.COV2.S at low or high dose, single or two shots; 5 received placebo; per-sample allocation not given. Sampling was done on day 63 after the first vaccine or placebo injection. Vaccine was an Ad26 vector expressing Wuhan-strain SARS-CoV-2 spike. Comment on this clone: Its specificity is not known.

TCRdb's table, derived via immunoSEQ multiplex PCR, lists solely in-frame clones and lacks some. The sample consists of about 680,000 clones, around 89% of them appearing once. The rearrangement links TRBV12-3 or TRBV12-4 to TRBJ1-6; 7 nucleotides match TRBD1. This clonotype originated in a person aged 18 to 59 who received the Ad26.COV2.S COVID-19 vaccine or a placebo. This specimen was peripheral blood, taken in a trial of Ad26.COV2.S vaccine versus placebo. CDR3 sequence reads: CASSLTGYSPLHF. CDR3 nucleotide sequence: TGTGCCAGCAGCTTGACAGGGTATTCACCCCTCCACTTT.